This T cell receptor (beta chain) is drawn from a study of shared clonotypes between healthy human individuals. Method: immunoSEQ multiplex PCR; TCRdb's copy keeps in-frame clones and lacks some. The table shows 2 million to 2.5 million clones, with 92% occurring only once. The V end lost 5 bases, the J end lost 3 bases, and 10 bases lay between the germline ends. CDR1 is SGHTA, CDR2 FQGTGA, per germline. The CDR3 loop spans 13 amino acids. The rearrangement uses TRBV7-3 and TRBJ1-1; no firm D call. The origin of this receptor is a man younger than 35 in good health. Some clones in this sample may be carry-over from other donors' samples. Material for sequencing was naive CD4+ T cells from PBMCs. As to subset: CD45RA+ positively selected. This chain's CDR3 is CASSPRRDTEAFF. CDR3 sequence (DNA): TGTGCCAGCAGCCCACGAAGGGACACTGAAGCTTTCTTT.